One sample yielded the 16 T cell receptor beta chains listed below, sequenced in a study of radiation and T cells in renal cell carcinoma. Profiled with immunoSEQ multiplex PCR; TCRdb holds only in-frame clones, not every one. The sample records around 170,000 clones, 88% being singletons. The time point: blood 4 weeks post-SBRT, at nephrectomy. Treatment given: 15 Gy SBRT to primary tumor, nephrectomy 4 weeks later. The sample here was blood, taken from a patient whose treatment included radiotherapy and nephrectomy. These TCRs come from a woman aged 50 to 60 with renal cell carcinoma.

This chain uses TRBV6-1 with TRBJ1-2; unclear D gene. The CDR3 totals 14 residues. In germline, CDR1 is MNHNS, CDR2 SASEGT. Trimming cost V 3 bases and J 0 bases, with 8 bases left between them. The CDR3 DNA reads TGTGCCAGCAGTGAGATGAAGGCTAACTATGGCTACACCTTC. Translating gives CASSEMKANYGYTF.

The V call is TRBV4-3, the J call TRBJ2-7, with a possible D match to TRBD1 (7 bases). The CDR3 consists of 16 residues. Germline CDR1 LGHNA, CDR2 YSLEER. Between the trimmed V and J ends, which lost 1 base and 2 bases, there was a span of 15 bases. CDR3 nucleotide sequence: TGCGCCAGCAGCCAAGCTGCGGGACAGCTAACCTACGAGCAGTACTTC. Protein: CASSQAAGQLTYEQYF.

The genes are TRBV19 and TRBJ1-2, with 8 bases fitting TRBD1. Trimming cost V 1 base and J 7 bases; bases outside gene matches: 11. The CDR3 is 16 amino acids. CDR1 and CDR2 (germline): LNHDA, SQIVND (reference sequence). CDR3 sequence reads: CASSIVVAGGRSGYTF. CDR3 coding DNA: TGTGCCAGTAGTATAGTAGTGGCAGGGGGCAGGAGTGGCTACACCTTC.

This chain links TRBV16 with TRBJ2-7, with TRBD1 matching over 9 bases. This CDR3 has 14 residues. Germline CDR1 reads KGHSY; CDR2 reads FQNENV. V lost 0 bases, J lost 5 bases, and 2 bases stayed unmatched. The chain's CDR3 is CASSQSTGGNEQYF. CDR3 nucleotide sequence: TGTGCCAGCAGCCAATCGACAGGGGGAAACGAGCAGTACTTC.

CDR3 nucleotides: TGTGCCAGCAGCTTCACAGGGGGAGAGACCCAGTACTTC. Its protein product is CASSFTGGETQYF. This chain connects TRBV11-1 to TRBJ2-5, with 8 bases lining up with TRBD1. J lost 4 bases, V lost 3 bases, and 1 base had no gene match. Germline values: CDR1 SGHAT, CDR2 FQDESV (reference sequence). CDR3 length: 13 residues.

CDR3 sequence (DNA): TGTGCCAGCAGCTTCGGACAGTACTATGGCTACACCTTC. Amino acid sequence: CASSFGQYYGYTF. The gene calls are TRBV5-6 and TRBJ1-2; D might be TRBD1 (6 bases). With 2 bases removed from V and 3 bases from J, the gap between germline ends came to 8 bases. Looked up from germline, CDR1 is SGHDT and CDR2 is YYEEEE. The CDR3 extends over 13 amino acids.

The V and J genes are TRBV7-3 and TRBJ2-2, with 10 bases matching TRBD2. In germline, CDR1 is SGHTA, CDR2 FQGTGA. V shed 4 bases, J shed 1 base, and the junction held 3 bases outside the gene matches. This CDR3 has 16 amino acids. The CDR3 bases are TGTGCCAGCAGCTCCTTAGCGGGGGGGAACACCGGGGAGCTGTTTTTT. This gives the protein CASSSLAGGNTGELFF.

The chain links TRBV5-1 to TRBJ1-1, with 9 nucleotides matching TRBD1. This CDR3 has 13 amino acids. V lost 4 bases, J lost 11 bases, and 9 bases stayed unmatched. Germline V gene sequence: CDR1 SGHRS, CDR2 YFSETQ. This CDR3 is CASSPDGQGRAFF. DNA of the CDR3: TGCGCCAGCAGCCCAGACGGACAGGGGAGGGCTTTCTTT.

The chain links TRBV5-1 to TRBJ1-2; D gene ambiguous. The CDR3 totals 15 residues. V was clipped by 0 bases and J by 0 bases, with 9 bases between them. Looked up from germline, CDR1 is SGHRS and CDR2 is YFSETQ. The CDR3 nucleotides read TGCGCCAGCAGCTTGGGCGGCGGACCTAACTATGGCTACACCTTC. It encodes CASSLGGGPNYGYTF. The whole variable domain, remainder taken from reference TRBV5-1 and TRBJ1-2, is KAGVTQTPRYLIKTRGQQVTLSCSPISGHRSVSWYQQTPGQGLQFLFEYFSETQRNKGNFPGRFSGRQFSNSRSEMNVSTLELGDSALYLCASSLGGGPNYGYTFGSGTRLTVV.

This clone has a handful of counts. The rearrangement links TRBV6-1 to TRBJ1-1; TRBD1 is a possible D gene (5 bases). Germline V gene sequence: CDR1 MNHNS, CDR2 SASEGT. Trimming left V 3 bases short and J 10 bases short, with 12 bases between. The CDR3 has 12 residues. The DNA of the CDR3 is TGTGCCAGCAGTGACCTGGGGGGAACAGCTTTCTTT. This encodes CASSDLGGTAFF.

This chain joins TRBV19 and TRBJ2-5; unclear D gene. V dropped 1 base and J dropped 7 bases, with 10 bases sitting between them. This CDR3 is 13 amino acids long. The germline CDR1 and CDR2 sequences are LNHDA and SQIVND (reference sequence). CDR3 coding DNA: TGTGCCAGTAGTATAGCGCATCGGCGGACCCAGTACTTC. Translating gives CASSIAHRRTQYF.

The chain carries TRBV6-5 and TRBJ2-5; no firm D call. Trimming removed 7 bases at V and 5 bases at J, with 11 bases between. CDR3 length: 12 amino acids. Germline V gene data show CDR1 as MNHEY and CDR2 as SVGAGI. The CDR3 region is CASKVSGETQYF. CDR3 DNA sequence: TGTGCCAGCAAGGTCTCTGGGGAGACCCAGTACTTC.

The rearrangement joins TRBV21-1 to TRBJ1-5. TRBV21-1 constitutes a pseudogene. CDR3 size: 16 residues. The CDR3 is CASNDMRRRRGQPQHF. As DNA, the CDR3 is TGTGCCAGCAACGACATGAGACGGAGACGGGGACAGCCCCAGCATTTT.

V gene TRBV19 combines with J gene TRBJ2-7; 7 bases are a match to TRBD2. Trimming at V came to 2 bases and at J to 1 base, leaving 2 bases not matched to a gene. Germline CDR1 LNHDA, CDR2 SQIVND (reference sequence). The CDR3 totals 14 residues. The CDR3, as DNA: TGTGCCAGTAGTATAAGCGGGGAGTCCTACGAGCAGTACTTC. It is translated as CASSISGESYEQYF.

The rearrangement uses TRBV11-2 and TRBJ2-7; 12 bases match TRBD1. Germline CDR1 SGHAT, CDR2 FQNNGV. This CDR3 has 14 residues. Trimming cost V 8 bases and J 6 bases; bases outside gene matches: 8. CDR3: CASVWDRGRPEQYF. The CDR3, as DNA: TGTGCCAGCGTCTGGGACAGGGGGCGTCCCGAGCAGTACTTC.

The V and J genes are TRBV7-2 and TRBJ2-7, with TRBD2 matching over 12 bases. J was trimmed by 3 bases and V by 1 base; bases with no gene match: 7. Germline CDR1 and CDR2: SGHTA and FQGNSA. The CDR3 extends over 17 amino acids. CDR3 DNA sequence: TGTGCCAGCAGCTTAGGCCCTCTAGCGGGGGGGGACTACGAGCAGTACTTC. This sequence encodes CASSLGPLAGGDYEQYF.